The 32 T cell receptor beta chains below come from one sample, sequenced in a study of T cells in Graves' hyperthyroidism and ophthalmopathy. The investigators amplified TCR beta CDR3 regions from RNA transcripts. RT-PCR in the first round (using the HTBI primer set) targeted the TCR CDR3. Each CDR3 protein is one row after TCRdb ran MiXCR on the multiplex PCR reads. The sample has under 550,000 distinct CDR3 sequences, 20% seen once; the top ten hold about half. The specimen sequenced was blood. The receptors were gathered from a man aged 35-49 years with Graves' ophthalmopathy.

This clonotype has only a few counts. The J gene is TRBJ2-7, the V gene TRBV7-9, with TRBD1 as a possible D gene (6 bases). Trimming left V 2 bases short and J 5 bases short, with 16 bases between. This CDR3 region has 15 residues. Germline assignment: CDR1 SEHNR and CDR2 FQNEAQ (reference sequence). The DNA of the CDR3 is TGTGCCAGCAGCTTAAGAGGACAGACACTTGACGAGCAGTACTTC. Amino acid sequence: CASSLRGQTLDEQYF. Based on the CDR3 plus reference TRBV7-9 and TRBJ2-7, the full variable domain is DTGVSQNPRHKITKRGQNVTFRCDPISEHNRLYWYRQTLGQGPEFLTYFQNEAQLEKSRLLSDRFSAERPKGSFSTLEIQRTEQGDSAMYLCASSLRGQTLDEQYFGPGTRLTVT.

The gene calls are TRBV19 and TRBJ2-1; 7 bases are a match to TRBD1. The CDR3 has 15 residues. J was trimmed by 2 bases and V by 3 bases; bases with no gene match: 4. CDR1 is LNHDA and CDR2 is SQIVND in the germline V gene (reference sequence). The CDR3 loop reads CASSILQGAYNEQFF. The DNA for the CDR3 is TGTGCCAGTAGTATCCTGCAGGGGGCCTACAATGAGCAGTTCTTC.

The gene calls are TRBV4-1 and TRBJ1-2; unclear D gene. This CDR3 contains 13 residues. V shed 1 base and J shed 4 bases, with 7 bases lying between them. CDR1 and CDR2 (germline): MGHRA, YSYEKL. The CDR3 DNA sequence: TGCGCCAGCAGCCAAGCCGGGTTCTATGGCTACACCTTC. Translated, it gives CASSQAGFYGYTF.

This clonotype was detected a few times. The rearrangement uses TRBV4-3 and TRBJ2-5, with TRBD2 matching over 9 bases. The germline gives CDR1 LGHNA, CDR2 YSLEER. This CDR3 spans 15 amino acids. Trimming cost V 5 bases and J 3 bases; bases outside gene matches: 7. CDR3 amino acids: CASSTRLAVEETQYF. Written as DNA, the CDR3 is TGCGCCAGCAGCACCCGACTAGCGGTAGAAGAGACCCAGTACTTC.

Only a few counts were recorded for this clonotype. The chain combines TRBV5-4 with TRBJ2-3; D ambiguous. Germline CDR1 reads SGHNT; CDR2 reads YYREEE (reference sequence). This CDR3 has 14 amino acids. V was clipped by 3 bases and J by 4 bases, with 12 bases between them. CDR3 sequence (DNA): TGTGCCAGCAGCTCTATTGGGCGGCCAGATACGCAGTATTTT. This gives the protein CASSSIGRPDTQYF.

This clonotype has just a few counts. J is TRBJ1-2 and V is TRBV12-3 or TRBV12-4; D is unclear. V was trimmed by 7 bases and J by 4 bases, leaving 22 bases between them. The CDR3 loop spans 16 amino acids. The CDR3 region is CASTPQRRPGGYGYTF. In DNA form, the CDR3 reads TGTGCCAGCACCCCTCAAAGGCGACCCGGTGGCTATGGCTACACCTTC.

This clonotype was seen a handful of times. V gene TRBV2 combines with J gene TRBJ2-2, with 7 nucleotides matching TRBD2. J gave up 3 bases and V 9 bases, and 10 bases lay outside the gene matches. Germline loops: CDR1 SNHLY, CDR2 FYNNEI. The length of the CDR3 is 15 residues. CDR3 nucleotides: TGTGCCAGTTACCCCTCAGGGAGGGACACCGGGGAGCTGTTTTTT. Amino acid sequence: CASYPSGRDTGELFF.

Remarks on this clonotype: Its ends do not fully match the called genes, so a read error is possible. The CDR3 loop is CASSLGYPYEQHF. For the CDR3, the DNA is TGTGCCAGCAGCTTAGGGTATCCCTACGAGCAGCACTTC. V and J are TRBV7-2 and TRBJ2-7; D call uncertain. Germline values: CDR1 SGHTA, CDR2 FQGNSA. The CDR3 has 13 residues.

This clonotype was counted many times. The CDR3 spells CASSPWDRGYGYTF. The CDR3 DNA follows: TGTGCCAGCAGTCCGTGGGACAGGGGCTATGGCTACACCTTC. V and J are TRBV12-3 or TRBV12-4 and TRBJ1-2; TRBD1 matches 10 bases. V was pared by 5 bases and J by 4 bases, with 4 bases of the junction left unmatched. This CDR3 spans 14 amino acids.

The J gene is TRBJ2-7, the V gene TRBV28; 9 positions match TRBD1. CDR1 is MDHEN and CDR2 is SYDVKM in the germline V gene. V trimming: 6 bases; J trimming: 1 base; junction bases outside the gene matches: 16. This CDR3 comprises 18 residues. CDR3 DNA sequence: TGTGCCAGCAGCTCGGTCCCGGGACAGGGATTGTTTTCCTACGAGCAGTACTTC. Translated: CASSSVPGQGLFSYEQYF.

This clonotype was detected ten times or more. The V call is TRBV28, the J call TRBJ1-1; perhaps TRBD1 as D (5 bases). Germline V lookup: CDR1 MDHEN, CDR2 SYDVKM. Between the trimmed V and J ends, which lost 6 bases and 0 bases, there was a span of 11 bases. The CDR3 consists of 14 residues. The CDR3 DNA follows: TGTGCCAGCAGCCCCTCGACAGTGAACACTGAAGCTTTCTTT. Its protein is CASSPSTVNTEAFF.

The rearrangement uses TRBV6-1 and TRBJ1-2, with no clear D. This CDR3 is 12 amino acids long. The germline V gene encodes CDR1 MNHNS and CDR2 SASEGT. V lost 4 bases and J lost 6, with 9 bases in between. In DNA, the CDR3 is TGTGCCAGCAGTGTTCTGGGGAATGGCTACACCTTC. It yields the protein CASSVLGNGYTF.

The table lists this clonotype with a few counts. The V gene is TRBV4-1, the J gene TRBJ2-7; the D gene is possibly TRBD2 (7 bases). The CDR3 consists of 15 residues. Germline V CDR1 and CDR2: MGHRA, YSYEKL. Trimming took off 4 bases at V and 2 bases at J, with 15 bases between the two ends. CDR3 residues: CASSPQAGAPYEQYF. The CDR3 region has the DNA TGCGCCAGCAGCCCCCAGGCGGGGGCCCCCTACGAGCAGTACTTC.

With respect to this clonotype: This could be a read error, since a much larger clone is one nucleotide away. The CDR3: CAWRVNSYEQYF. In DNA, the CDR3 is TGTGCCTGGAGGGTAAATTCCTACGAGCAGTACTTC. The chain joins TRBV30 to TRBJ2-7; no clear D. V lost 3 bases to trimming and J lost 1 base, with 7 bases between them. Germline CDR1 reads GTSNPN; CDR2 reads SVGIG (reference sequence). This CDR3 contains 12 residues.

As DNA, the CDR3 is TGCAGTGCTAGAGATTCAGCGGGGGGCCTCTCCTACGAGCAGTACTTC. Encoded protein: CSARDSAGGLSYEQYF. The chain employs TRBV20-1 and TRBJ2-7, with TRBD2 identical over 9 bases. The CDR3 runs to 16 residues. Germline values: CDR1 DFQATT, CDR2 SNEGSKA (reference sequence). The J segment lost 0 bases and the V segment lost 0 bases, leaving 6 bases of the junction unmatched.

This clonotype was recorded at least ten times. The CDR3 protein is CATSPPGAGNYGYTF. The CDR3 DNA follows: TGTGCCACCAGCCCCCCAGGGGCCGGCAACTATGGCTACACCTTC. The chain combines TRBV15 with TRBJ1-2; tentative D call: TRBD1 (6 bases). The V gene's germline CDR1 is LNHNV and CDR2 YYDKDF (reference sequence). The CDR3 contains 15 residues. The V end lost 5 bases, the J end lost 2 bases, and 15 bases lay between the germline ends.

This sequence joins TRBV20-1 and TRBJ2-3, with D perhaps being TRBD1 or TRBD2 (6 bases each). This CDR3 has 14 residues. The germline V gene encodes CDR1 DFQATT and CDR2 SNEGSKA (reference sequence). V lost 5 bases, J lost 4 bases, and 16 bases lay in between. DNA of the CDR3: TGCAGTGCTCGGAGTGGGGGGCTGGCAGATACGCAGTATTTT. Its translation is CSARSGGLADTQYF.

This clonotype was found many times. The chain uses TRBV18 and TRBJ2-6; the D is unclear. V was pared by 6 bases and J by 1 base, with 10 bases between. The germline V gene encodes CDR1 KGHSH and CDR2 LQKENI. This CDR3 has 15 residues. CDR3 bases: TGTGCCAGCTCCCCGATGGAGTCTGGGGCCAACGTCCTGACTTTC. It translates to CASSPMESGANVLTF.

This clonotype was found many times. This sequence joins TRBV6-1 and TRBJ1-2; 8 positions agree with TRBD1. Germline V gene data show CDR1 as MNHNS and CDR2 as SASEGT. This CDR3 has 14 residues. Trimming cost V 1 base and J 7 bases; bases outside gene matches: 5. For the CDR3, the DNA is TGTGCCAGCAGTGAAGGGAGGACAGGGTCTGGCTACACCTTC. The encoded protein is CASSEGRTGSGYTF.

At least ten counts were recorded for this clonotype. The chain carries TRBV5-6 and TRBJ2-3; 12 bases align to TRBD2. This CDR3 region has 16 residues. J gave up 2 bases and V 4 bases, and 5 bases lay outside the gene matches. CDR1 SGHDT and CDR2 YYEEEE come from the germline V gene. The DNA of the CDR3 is TGTGCCAGCAGCACCTGGACTAGCGGGGCCACAGATACGCAGTATTTT. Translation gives CASSTWTSGATDTQYF.

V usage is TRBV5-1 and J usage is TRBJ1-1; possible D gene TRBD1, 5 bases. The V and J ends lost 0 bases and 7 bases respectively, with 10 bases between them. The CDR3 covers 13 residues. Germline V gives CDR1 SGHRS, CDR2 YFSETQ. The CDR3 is CASSLEGTFEAFF. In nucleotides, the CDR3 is TGCGCCAGCAGCTTGGAGGGGACCTTTGAAGCTTTCTTT.

The CDR3 nucleotides are TGTGCCAGCAGTGAAGAGGCCTACGAGCAGTACTTC. Protein sequence: CASSEEAYEQYF. This chain uses TRBV2 with TRBJ2-7, with D unclear. Trimming left V 1 base short and J 2 bases short, with 3 bases between. Per germline, CDR1 SNHLY and CDR2 FYNNEI. The CDR3 length is 12 residues.

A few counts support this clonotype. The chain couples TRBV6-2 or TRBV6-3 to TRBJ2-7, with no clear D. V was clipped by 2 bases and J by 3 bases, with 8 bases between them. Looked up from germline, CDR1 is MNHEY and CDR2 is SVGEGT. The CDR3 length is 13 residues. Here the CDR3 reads CASSYLRYYEQYF. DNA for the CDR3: TGTGCCAGCAGTTACCTCCGATACTACGAGCAGTACTTC.

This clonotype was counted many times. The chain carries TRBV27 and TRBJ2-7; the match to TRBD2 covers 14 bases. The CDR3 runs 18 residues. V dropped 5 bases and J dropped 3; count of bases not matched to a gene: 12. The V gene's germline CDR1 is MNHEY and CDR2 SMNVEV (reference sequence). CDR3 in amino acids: CASSLRLAGGPVSYEQYF. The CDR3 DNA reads TGTGCCAGCAGTCTTCGACTAGCGGGGGGGCCGGTTAGCTACGAGCAGTACTTC.

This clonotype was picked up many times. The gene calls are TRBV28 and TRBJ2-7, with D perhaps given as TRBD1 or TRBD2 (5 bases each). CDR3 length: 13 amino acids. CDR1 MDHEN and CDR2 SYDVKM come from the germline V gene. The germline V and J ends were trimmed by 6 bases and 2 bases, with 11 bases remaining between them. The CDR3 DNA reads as TGTGCCAGCAGCTGGGACGGACCCTACGAGCAGTACTTC. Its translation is CASSWDGPYEQYF.

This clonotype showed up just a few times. CDR3 sequence reads: CASRGTSVTGELFF. The CDR3 region has the DNA TGTGCCAGCAGGGGGACTAGCGTCACCGGGGAGCTGTTTTTT. The chain couples TRBV12-3 or TRBV12-4 to TRBJ2-2, with 10 nucleotides matching TRBD2. The V and J ends lost 6 bases and 4 bases, in that order; junction bases with no gene match: 2. The CDR3 is 14 residues long.

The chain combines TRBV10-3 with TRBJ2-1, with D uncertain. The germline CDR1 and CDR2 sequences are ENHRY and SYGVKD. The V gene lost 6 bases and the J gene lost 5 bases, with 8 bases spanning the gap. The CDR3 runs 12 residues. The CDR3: CAIRHDDNEQFF. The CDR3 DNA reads TGTGCCATCAGACACGACGACAATGAGCAGTTCTTC.

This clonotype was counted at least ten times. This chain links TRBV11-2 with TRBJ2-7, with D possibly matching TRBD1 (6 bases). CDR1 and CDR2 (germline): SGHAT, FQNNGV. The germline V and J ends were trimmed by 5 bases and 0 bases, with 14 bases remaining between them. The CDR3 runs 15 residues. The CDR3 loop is CASSPTRGASYEQYF. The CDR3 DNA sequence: TGTGCCAGCAGCCCCACCAGGGGCGCCTCCTACGAGCAGTACTTC.

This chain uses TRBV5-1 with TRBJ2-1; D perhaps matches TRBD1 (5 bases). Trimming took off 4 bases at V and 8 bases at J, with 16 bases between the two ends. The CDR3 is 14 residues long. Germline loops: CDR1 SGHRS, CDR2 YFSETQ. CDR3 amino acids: CASSVQESTHEQFF. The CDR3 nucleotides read TGCGCCAGCAGCGTACAGGAGTCAACCCATGAGCAGTTCTTC.

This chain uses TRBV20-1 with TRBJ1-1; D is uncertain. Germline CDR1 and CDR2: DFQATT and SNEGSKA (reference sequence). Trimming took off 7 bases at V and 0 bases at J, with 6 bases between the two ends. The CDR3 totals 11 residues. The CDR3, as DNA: TGCAGTGGACGGTTGAACACTGAAGCTTTCTTT. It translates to CSGRLNTEAFF.

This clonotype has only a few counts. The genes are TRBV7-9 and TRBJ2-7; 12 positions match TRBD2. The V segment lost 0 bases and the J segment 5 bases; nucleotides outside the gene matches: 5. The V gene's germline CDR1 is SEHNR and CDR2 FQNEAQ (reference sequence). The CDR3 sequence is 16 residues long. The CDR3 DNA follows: TGTGCCAGCAGCTTAGCAGGGCGACTAGCGGGAGACGAGCAGTACTTC. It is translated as CASSLAGRLAGDEQYF.

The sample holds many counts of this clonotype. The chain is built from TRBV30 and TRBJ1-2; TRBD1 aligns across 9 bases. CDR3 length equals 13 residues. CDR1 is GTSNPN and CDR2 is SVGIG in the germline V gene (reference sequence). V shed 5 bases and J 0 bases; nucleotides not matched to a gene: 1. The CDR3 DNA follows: TGTGCCTGGGGACAGGGGCCTAACTATGGCTACACCTTC. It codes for CAWGQGPNYGYTF.